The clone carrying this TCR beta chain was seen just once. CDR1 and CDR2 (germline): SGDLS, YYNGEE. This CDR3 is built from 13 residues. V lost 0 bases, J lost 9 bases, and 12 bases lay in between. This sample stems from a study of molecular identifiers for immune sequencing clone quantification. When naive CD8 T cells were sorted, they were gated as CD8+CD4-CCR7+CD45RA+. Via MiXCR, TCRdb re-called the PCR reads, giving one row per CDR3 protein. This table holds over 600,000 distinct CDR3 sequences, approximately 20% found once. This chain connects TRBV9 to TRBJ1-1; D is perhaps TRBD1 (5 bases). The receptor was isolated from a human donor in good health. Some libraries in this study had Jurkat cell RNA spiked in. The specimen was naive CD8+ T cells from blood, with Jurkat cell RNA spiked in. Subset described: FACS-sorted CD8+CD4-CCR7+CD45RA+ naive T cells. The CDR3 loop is CASSVVGGTKAFF. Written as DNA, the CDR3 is TGTGCCAGCAGCGTAGTTGGTGGGACTAAAGCTTTCTTT.